The rows below give T cell receptor beta chains drawn from one sample of a study of CD8 T cells in Susac syndrome. Each CDR3 protein gets one entry after TCRdb re-called the immunoSEQ multiplex PCR reads with MiXCR. This sample has 150,000 to 200,000 distinct CDR3 sequences, with approximately 94% found just once. The sample taken for sequencing was CD4+ T cells from PBMCs. All receptors derive from a human donor in good health. The CDR3 runs from the conserved cysteine through the conserved F or W. Each record gives: D gene, J gene, clone size, V gene, CDR3 protein, CDR3 DNA. A D gene is named only where the DNA matches it firmly. Clone size, where shown, is once, few, many, or a class for clones that have expanded.

d_call: NA
j_call: TRBJ2-4
clone_size: NA
v_call: TRBV24-1
cdr3_aa: CATEGAKNIQYF
cdr3_nt: TGTGCCACCGAGGGAGCCAAAAACATTCAGTACTTC

d_call: TRBD1
j_call: TRBJ2-7
clone_size: once
v_call: TRBV5-1
cdr3_aa: CASSLDRGHEQYF
cdr3_nt: TGCGCCAGCAGCTTGGACAGGGGCCACGAGCAGTACTTC

d_call: TRBD2
j_call: TRBJ2-3
clone_size: NA
v_call: TRBV27
cdr3_aa: CASGTSGTTDTQYF
cdr3_nt: TGTGCCAGCGGGACTAGCGGGACCACAGATACGCAGTATTTT

d_call: TRBD2
j_call: TRBJ2-3
clone_size: NA
v_call: TRBV14
cdr3_aa: CASSRGLAGIDTQYF
cdr3_nt: TGTGCCAGCAGCCGGGGACTAGCGGGAATAGATACGCAGTATTTT

d_call: TRBD2
j_call: TRBJ2-7
clone_size: once
v_call: TRBV6-6
cdr3_aa: CASSYSAGGKDEQYF
cdr3_nt: TGTGCCAGCAGTTACTCAGCGGGAGGGAAGGACGAGCAGTACTTC

d_call: TRBD1
j_call: TRBJ2-7
clone_size: NA
v_call: TRBV24-1
cdr3_aa: CATSDSLGTDSYEQYF
cdr3_nt: TGTGCCACCAGTGATTCGTTGGGGACAGACTCCTACGAGCAGTACTTC

d_call: TRBD1
j_call: TRBJ1-5
clone_size: few
v_call: TRBV29-1
cdr3_aa: CSVAQGGNQPQHF
cdr3_nt: TGCAGCGTTGCCCAGGGGGGGAATCAGCCCCAGCATTTT

d_call: NA
j_call: TRBJ2-2
clone_size: NA
v_call: TRBV30
cdr3_aa: CAWSAPGELFF
cdr3_nt: TGTGCCTGGAGTGCTCCCGGGGAGCTGTTTTTT

d_call: NA
j_call: TRBJ2-7
clone_size: NA
v_call: TRBV28
cdr3_aa: CASSAGVHEQYF
cdr3_nt: TGTGCCAGCTCGGCAGGGGTCCACGAGCAGTACTTC

d_call: NA
j_call: TRBJ2-3
clone_size: NA
v_call: TRBV2
cdr3_aa: CASRLGERADTQYF
cdr3_nt: TGTGCCAGCAGGTTGGGTGAAAGGGCCGATACGCAGTATTTT

d_call: NA
j_call: TRBJ2-7
clone_size: NA
v_call: TRBV28
cdr3_aa: CASSLIRVGNEQYF
cdr3_nt: TGTGCCAGCAGTTTAATCCGGGTCGGGAACGAGCAGTACTTC

d_call: NA
j_call: TRBJ1-1
clone_size: NA
v_call: TRBV3-1
cdr3_aa: CASSQGFSSAHTEAFF
cdr3_nt: TGTGCCAGCAGCCAAGGATTCTCTTCTGCTCACACTGAAGCTTTCTTT

d_call: NA
j_call: TRBJ1-1
clone_size: NA
v_call: TRBV30
cdr3_aa: CAWRGATNTEAFF
cdr3_nt: TGTGCCTGGAGGGGCGCCACGAACACTGAAGCTTTCTTT

d_call: NA
j_call: TRBJ2-1
clone_size: NA
v_call: TRBV4-3
cdr3_aa: CASSQDLRSSYNEQFF
cdr3_nt: TGCGCCAGCAGCCAAGATCTGCGGAGCTCCTACAATGAGCAGTTCTTC

d_call: NA
j_call: TRBJ2-1
clone_size: NA
v_call: TRBV20-1
cdr3_aa: CSAQTGAYNEQFF
cdr3_nt: TGCAGTGCTCAAACCGGGGCCTACAATGAGCAGTTCTTC

d_call: TRBD1
j_call: TRBJ2-5
clone_size: once
v_call: TRBV14
cdr3_aa: CASSQGRGLLETQYF
cdr3_nt: TGTGCCAGCAGCCAAGGCAGGGGGCTCTTAGAGACCCAGTACTTC